This T cell receptor beta chain originates from a study of PD-L1 blockade in urothelial cancer. Study context: Males with bladder-origin urothelial cancer made up about 85% of the roughly 29 patients. Median blood clonality was around 0.08, with under 100,000 unique TCRs.

Time point described: peripheral blood 6 weeks after treatment start. Patients' cancers were locally advanced or metastatic urothelial carcinomas. Germline loops: CDR1 LNHDA, CDR2 SQIVND (reference sequence). V lost 9 bases to trimming and J lost 3 bases; unmatched junction nucleotides: 6. The CDR3 spans 14 residues. Repertoires were generated with immunoSEQ multiplex PCR, while TCRdb's copy carries only in-frame clones and drops some. The sample has about 29,000 clones, under 90% seen once. This TCR came from a man between 65 and 80 years old with urothelial cancer. V and J are TRBV19 and TRBJ1-3, with 9 bases lining up with TRBD1. The material was PBMCs, obtained around atezolizumab (anti-PD-L1) treatment. The CDR3 region is CASRDREFGNTIYF. The CDR3 DNA sequence: TGTGCCAGCAGGGACAGGGAGTTTGGAAACACCATATATTTT.